This section outlines one TCR beta chain sequence together with its context. Antigen unknown. With 1 base clipped from V and 8 bases from J, the junction kept 7 bases outside the gene matches. The CDR3 covers 15 residues. Germline loops: CDR1 MNHNS, CDR2 SASEGT. The data were produced by immunoSEQ multiplex PCR, yet TCRdb's version contains in-frame clones alone and is incomplete. Of hundreds of thousands of clones detected, around 96% appear once; the ten largest clones hold approximately 0.11%. Naive CD8 cells lacked CD45RO and underwent positive selection for CCR7, leaving out terminally differentiated effector memory CD45RA+ cells. This specimen belongs to a study of shared clonotypes between healthy human individuals. The overall study: There were three CD4 naive, three CD4 memory, two CD8 naive and one CD8 memory plates per donor. Study-wide results and caveats: The sharing of 4% to 5.5% of naive CD4 clonotypes was seen across a few donors. Generation of non-shared clonotypes was less probable than generation of clonotypes shared by all four donors. Researchers sampled blood only, noting tissue repertoires likely differ.

The sequencing input was naive CD8+ T cells sorted from blood. The sequence derives from a young woman in good health. The chain links TRBV6-1 to TRBJ2-1; 8 bases are shared with TRBD1. The CDR3, as DNA: TGTGCCAGCAGTGAAGGACAGGGGCCATCCTATGAGCAGTTCTTC. Translation gives CASSEGQGPSYEQFF.